This paragraph covers one T cell receptor (beta chain) sequence. Its target antigen remains unknown. Base-call qualities are not available, and no considerably larger clone is one nucleotide away. The sample comes from a study of identical twins (dated by TCRdb to 2016 to 2017). In terms of the full investigation: To test whether fetal clonotypes persist, the study used deep sequencing on TCR alpha and beta repertoires from monozygotic twins, unrelated adults of various ages, and cord blood. To rule out contamination, replicate twin experiments were performed at different times with different library preparation protocols.

Library creation used 5' RACE. Sequencing relied on an Illumina HiSeq 2000. A universal primer binding site was added through template switching, and the final cDNA carried a unique molecular identifier so that TCR cDNA molecules could be counted accurately. First-strand cDNA for TCR alpha and beta chains was synthesized from specific primers in the conserved constant-segment region. To control for contamination, each cDNA library was double barcoded with a SMART-Mk sample barcode plus Illumina barcodes. Two successive PCR steps introduced TruSeq adapter sequences along with Illumina sample barcodes. TCR alpha and beta cDNA libraries were sequenced on the Illumina HiSeq platform with custom primers. In the original analysis: Unique molecular identifiers were extracted from raw reads with MiGEC, and CDR3 positions were determined with MiXCR. For each individual, recombination models were inferred using an EM algorithm with the repgenHMM and IGoR tools. The analysis of shared clonotypes was done with the tcR package in R, with sharing normalized by the product of cloneset sizes. To study raw recombination without the effects of thymic and clonal selection, out-of-frame nonproductive sequences were analyzed. TCRdb redid the processing of the public reads, applying fastp at Q25 and MiXCR, and retained in-frame beta chains. Rows with a matching CDR3 protein are joined into one entry that keeps the most common DNA and genes. V and J calls and clone size were set by TCRdb, not the authors. The sample table holds some 790,000 distinct CDR3 sequences, of which around a sixth were seen once. The top ten hold over 10% of the sample.

CDR1 SGHDN and CDR2 FVKESK are derived from the germline V gene. V is cut by 0 bases and J by 10 bases, and the space between the germline ends is 14 bases. The CDR3, from cysteine to phenylalanine, totals 14 residues. The entry retains the CDR3 DNA only, 42 bases that are in frame from base 1. Paper-wide results and their limitations: In beta out-of-frame sequences, excess twin sharing was weaker, because having fewer shared sequences lowered the signal-to-noise ratio. Abundant cord blood beta clonotypes had fewer insertions, young adult naive repertoires showed a similar but weaker trend, and memory repertoires showed no such trend. Zero-insertion analyses could be partly confounded by invariant T cells such as MAIT and iNKT, although diverse VJ usage argued against such confounding for most clonotypes. Conclusions relied on cross-sectional statistical analysis, since the same donors could not be followed over many years. In monozygotic twins, out-of-frame TCR alpha sharing was systematically underestimated by recombination models, although the models agreed with sharing between unrelated individuals. Compared with coincidental sharing between unrelated individuals, an excess of low generation-probability sequences was observed among out-of-frame TCR alpha sequences shared between twins.

All donors were healthy Caucasians. The twin cohort consisted of three pairs of female monozygotic twins, all aged 18 to 29 years. Peripheral blood mononuclear cells were the source from which RNA for the TCR libraries was isolated. The same specimen was also included in a second study, on T cells expressing NK-cell markers. The second study's authors report: TCR beta-chain repertoires were profiled in sorted CD3+CD56+NKG2C+, CD3+CD56+NKG2C- and CD3+CD56-NKG2C+ T-cell subsets from several donors. Among the eight sequenced donors, only one was HCMV-seronegative, while the other seven were HCMV-seropositive. To restrict sorting to alphabetaTCR-expressing T cells, an anti-gammadeltaTCR antibody was added in several experiments. In roughly 6 donors, the dominant CD3+CD56+NKG2C+ clonotypes were found to rank among the top 10 CD8+ clonotypes and to make up about 1.0-7.5% of CD8+ T cells. Those dominant clonotypes were again the most abundant among CD3+CD56-NKG2C+ cells in a handful of donors, at roughly 28.3-65%. Whether the expanded NKG2C-expressing T cell clones were specific for HCMV antigens was left unclear. All eight donors whose samples were sequenced were randomly selected healthy volunteers, three of them men and five women. A commercial ELISA kit detecting HCMV-specific IgG in serum was used to determine HCMV serostatus. For roughly six donors, bulk peripheral blood T-cell repertoires were additionally sequenced from unsorted PBMC. Reads were demultiplexed and grouped by UMI with MIGEC, and clonotypes were assembled and quantified with MiTCR. Only TCR cDNA sequences supported by at least two reads were kept to exclude erroneous sequences. The tcR package was used for downstream repertoire analysis, with clonotypes matched between fractions based on CDR3 nucleotide sequence plus V segment. VDJmatch was used to annotate antigen specificity against VDJdb, with one amino acid substitution in CDR3 allowed.

The TCR was taken from a young woman in good health. Input material: PBMCs. Recombination linked TRBV14 to TRBJ2-3; TRBD2 is possibly the D segment (5 matching bases). CDR3 sequence: CASSQESGNGAQYF. The nucleotide sequence is given as TGTGCCAGCAGCCAAGAATCCGGGAATGGTGCGCAGTATTTT.